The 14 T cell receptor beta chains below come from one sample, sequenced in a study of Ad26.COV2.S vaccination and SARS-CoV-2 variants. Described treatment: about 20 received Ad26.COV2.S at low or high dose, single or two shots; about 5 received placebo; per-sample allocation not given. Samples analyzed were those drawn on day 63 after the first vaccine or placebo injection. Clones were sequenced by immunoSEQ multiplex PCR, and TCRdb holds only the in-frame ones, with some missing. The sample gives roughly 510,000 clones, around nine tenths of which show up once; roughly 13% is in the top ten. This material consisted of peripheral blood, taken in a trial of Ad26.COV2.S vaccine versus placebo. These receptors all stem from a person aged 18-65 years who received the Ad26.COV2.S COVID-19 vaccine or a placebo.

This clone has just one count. The CDR3 DNA sequence: TGTGCCACCTGCCGGACAGGGACAGGCACCGGGGAGCTGTTTTTT. Amino acid sequence: CATCRTGTGTGELFF. The chain links TRBV19 to TRBJ2-2; 8 bases map to TRBD1. The J segment lost 4 bases and the V segment lost 10 bases, leaving 11 bases of the junction unmatched. From germline, CDR1 is LNHDA and CDR2 SQIVND (reference sequence). The CDR3 runs 15 residues.

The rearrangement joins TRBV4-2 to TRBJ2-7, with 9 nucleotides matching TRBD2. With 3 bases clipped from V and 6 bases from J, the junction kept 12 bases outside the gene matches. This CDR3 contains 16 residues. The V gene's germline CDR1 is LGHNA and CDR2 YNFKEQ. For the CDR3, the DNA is TGTGCCAGCAGCCAGGAAGAGGGAGCGGGAGGTCTCGAGCAGTACTTC. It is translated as CASSQEEGAGGLEQYF.

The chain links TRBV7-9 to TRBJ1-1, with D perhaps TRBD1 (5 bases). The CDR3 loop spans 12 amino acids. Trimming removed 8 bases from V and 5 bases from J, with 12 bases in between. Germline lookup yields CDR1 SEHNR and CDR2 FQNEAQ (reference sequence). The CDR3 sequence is CASGHEGTEAFF. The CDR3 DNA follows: TGTGCCAGCGGCCACGAGGGGACTGAAGCTTTCTTT.

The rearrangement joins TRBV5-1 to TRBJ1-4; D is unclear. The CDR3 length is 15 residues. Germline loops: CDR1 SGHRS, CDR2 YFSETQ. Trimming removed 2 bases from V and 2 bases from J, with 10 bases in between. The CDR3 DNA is TGCGCCAGCAGCTTAACGCCTAAGACTAATGAAAAACTGTTTTTT. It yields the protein CASSLTPKTNEKLFF.

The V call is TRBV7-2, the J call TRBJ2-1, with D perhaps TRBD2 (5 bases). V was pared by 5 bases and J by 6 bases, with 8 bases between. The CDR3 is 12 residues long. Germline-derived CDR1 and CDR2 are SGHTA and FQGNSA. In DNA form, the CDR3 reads TGTGCCAGCAGCCAGAGGGCCAATGAGCAGTTCTTC. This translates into CASSQRANEQFF. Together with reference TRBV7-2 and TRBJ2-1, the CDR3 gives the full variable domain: GAGVSQSPSNKVTEKGKDVELRCDPISGHTALYWYRQSLGQGLEFLIYFQGNSAPDKSGLPSDRFSAERTGGSVSTLTIQRTQQEDSAVYLCASSQRANEQFFGPGTRLTVL.

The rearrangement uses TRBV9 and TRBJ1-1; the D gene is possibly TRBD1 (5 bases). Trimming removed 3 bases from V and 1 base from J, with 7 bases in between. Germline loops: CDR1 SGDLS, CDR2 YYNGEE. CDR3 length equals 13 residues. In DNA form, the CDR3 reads TGTGCCAGCAGCGAAGGACAGAACACTGAAGCTTTCTTT. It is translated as CASSEGQNTEAFF.

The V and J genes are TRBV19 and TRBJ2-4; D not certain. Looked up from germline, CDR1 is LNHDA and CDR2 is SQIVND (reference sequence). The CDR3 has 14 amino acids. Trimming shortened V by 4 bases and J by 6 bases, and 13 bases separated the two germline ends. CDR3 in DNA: TGTGCCAGTAGTAACCCCGCACGTGGAAACATTCAGTACTTC. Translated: CASSNPARGNIQYF.

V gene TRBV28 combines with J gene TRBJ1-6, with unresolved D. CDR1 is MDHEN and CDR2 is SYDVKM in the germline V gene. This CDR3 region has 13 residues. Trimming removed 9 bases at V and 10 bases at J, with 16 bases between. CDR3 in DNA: TGTGCCAGTAGAATAGATGCGGCCTCACCCCTCCACTTT. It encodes CASRIDAASPLHF.

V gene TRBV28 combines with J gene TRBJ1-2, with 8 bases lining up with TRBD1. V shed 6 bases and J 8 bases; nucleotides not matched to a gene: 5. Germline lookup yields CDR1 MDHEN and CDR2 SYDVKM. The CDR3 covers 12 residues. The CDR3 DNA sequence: TGTGCCAGCAGGACAGGGGAACGCGGCTACACCTTC. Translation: CASRTGERGYTF.

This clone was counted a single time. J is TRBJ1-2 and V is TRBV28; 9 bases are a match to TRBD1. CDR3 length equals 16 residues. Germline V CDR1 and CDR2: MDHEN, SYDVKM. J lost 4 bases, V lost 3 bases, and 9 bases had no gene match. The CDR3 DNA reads TGTGCCAGCAGTTTCAGGACAGGGGCCTTTTTCTATGGCTACACCTTC. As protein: CASSFRTGAFFYGYTF.

For the CDR3, the DNA is TGTGCCAGCAGCTTGGGACAGGGCCCCAATGGCTACACCTTC. Its translation is CASSLGQGPNGYTF. The rearrangement joins TRBV5-4 to TRBJ1-2; 7 nucleotides match TRBD1. CDR1 is SGHNT, CDR2 YYREEE, per germline (reference sequence). The CDR3 sequence is 14 residues long. V gave up 0 bases and J gave up 6 bases; unmatched junction bases: 5.

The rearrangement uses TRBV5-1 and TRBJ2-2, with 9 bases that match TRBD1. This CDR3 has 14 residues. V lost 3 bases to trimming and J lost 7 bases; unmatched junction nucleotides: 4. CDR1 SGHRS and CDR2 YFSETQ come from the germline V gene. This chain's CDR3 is CASSWQDRGGELFF. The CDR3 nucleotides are TGCGCCAGCAGCTGGCAGGACAGGGGCGGGGAGCTGTTTTTT.

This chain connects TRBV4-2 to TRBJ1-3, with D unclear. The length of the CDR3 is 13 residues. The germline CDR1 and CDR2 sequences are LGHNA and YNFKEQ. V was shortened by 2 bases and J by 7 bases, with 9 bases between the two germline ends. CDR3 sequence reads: CASSQTEQNTIYF. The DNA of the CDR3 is TGTGCCAGCAGCCAAACGGAGCAGAACACCATATATTTT.

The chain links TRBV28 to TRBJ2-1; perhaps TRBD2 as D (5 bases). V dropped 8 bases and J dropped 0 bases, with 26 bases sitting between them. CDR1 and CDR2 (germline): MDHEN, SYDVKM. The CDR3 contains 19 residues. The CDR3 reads CASATLAHITVSSYNEQFF. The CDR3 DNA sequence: TGTGCCAGCGCCACCTTAGCGCATATTACCGTGAGCTCCTACAATGAGCAGTTCTTC.